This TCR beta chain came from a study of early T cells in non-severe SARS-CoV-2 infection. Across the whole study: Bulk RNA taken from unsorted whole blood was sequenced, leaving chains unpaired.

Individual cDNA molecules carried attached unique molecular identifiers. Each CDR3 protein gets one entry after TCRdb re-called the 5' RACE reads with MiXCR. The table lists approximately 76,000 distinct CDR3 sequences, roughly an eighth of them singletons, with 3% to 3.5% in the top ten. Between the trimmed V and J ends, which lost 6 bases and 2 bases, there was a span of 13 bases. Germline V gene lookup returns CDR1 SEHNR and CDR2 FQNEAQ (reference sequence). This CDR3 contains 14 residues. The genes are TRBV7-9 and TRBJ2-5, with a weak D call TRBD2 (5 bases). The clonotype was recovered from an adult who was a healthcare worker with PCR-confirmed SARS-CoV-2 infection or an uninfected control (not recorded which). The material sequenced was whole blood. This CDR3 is CASSFPGKQETQYF. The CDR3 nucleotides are TGTGCCAGCAGTTTCCCGGGAAAACAAGAGACCCAGTACTTC. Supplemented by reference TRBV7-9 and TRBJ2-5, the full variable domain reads DTGVSQNPRHKITKRGQNVTFRCDPISEHNRLYWYRQTLGQGPEFLTYFQNEAQLEKSRLLSDRFSAERPKGSFSTLEIQRTEQGDSAMYLCASSFPGKQETQYFGPGTRLLVL.